The rows below give T cell receptor beta chains drawn from one sample of a study of blood T cell repertoires in COVID-19. The protocol was immunoSEQ multiplex PCR, while the TCRdb copy is restricted to in-frame clones and leaves out a portion. The sample holds roughly 240,000 clones, approximately 88% seen once. The sample comprised PBMCs or T cells enriched from blood (not recorded which). The origin of the receptors is a woman aged 25 to 39 with acute COVID-19. CDR3s include the opening cysteine and the closing phenylalanine or tryptophan. Each record gives: D gene, J gene, V gene, clone size, CDR3 protein, CDR3 DNA. D genes are given only for firm matches. Not every row has a clone size; where given, it reads once, few, many or a size class.

TRBD1 TRBJ1-5 TRBV7-2 - CASSLAGGVGQPQHF TGTGCCAGCAGCTTAGCAGGGGGCGTCGGACAGCCCCAGCATTTT
TRBD1 TRBJ2-3 TRBV11-3 - CASSRDRGTDTQYF TGTGCCAGCAGCCGGGACAGGGGTACAGATACGCAGTATTTT
- TRBJ2-1 TRBV20-1 - CSASSAGHNNEQFF TGCAGTGCTAGTTCCGCGGGTCATAACAATGAGCAGTTCTTC
- TRBJ2-3 TRBV5-1 - CASSLAIVGGSLTDTQYF TGCGCCAGCAGCTTGGCGATAGTTGGAGGGAGTCTGACAGATACGCAGTATTTT
- TRBJ1-2 TRBV5-5 once CASSLAGGVGYTF TGTGCCAGCAGCTTGGCCGGAGGGGTTGGCTACACCTTC
TRBD1 TRBJ1-5 TRBV10-3 - CATDPGQGAGQPQHF TGTGCCACCGACCCGGGACAGGGGGCCGGGCAGCCCCAGCATTTT
TRBD1 TRBJ1-2 TRBV27 - CASSPRDRGQLNYGYTF TGTGCCAGCAGTCCCAGAGACAGGGGGCAGCTTAACTATGGCTACACCTTC
- TRBJ1-2 TRBV6-5 - CASSYSEVSKDGYTF TGTGCCAGCAGTTACTCCGAGGTATCCAAGGATGGCTACACCTTC
- TRBJ2-1 TRBV10-3 - CAISELHERQEFF TGTGCCATCAGTGAGCTACACGAGCGACAGGAGTTCTTC
- TRBJ1-3 TRBV10-3 once CAISDPDSSGNTIYF TGTGCCATCAGTGACCCCGACAGCTCTGGAAACACCATATATTTT
- TRBJ1-5 TRBV6-1 - CASSEPGGHQPQHF TGTGCCAGCAGTGAACCGGGAGGCCATCAGCCCCAGCATTTT
TRBD1 TRBJ2-1 TRBV27 - CASSRQGRYDEQFF TGTGCCAGCAGTAGACAGGGCAGGTATGATGAGCAGTTCTTC
TRBD2 TRBJ2-1 TRBV4-3 - CASSRLSGGDNEQFF TGCGCCAGCAGCCGCCTCAGCGGGGGAGACAATGAGCAGTTCTTC
TRBD1 TRBJ1-1 TRBV7-9 once CASRTGSEAFF TGTGCCAGCAGGACAGGGTCTGAAGCTTTCTTT
- TRBJ2-7 TRBV2 - CASSERGYEQYF TGTGCCAGCAGTGAACGGGGATACGAGCAGTACTTC
- TRBJ1-2 TRBV5-1 - CASSFSREGGYGYTF TGCGCCAGCAGCTTTTCGAGGGAAGGTGGCTATGGCTACACCTTC
TRBD1 TRBJ1-5 TRBV19 - CASSITSGQGLNQPQHF TGTGCCAGTAGTATTACATCGGGACAGGGCTTAAATCAGCCCCAGCATTTT
TRBD1 TRBJ2-7 TRBV25-1 - CASSETGVNEQYF TGTGCCAGCAGTGAAACAGGGGTGAACGAGCAGTACTTC
TRBD2 TRBJ2-3 TRBV19 - CASSILSGELTDTQYF TGTGCCAGTAGTATTCTAAGCGGGGAGCTCACAGATACGCAGTATTTT
TRBD1 TRBJ2-2 TRBV7-8 - CASSLRTGRFYTGELFF TGTGCCAGCAGCCTAAGGACAGGGAGATTCTACACCGGGGAGCTGTTTTTT
TRBD2 TRBJ2-7 TRBV7-9 - CASSFSSGLSAYEQYF TGTGCCAGCAGCTTCTCCTCGGGACTATCAGCCTACGAGCAGTACTTC
- TRBJ1-2 TRBV6-5 once CASSSPPSVSYTF TGTGCCAGCAGTTCCCCACCTTCGGTGAGCTACACCTTC
- TRBJ1-6 TRBV30 once CAWSGSSYNSPLHF TGTGCCTGGAGTGGGAGCTCCTATAATTCACCCCTCCACTTT
TRBD2 TRBJ2-5 TRBV11-2 - CASSLGTSGGPQETQYF TGTGCCAGCAGCTTAGGAACTAGCGGGGGGCCCCAAGAGACCCAGTACTTC
- TRBJ1-6 TRBV6-5 - CASSYPSGVQSPLHF TGTGCCAGCAGTTACCCCTCGGGGGTCCAATCACCCCTCCACTTT
- TRBJ2-5 TRBV27 - CASSLKWIRGETQYF TGTGCCAGCAGTTTAAAGTGGATCAGAGGAGAGACCCAGTACTTC
- TRBJ1-1 TRBV7-6 - CASSLMEMNTEAFF TGTGCCAGCAGCTTAATGGAGATGAACACTGAAGCTTTCTTT
- TRBJ2-5 TRBV5-1 - CASRLTRGAQETQYF TGCGCCAGCAGACTCACCAGGGGGGCCCAAGAGACCCAGTACTTC
TRBD1 TRBJ1-4 TRBV27 - CASRGRTGGNEKLFF TGTGCCAGCAGGGGGCGGACAGGGGGAAATGAAAAACTGTTTTTT
TRBD1 TRBJ1-6 TRBV18 - CASSIGQGGNSPLHF TGTGCCAGCTCCATAGGACAGGGGGGAAATTCACCCCTCCACTTT
- TRBJ2-7 TRBV5-8 - CASSLAGWGASRQYF TGTGCCAGCAGCTTGGCGGGTTGGGGCGCCTCCCGGCAGTACTTC
- TRBJ1-2 TRBV7-9 - CASSLGSSNYGYTF TGTGCCAGCAGCTTAGGCAGTTCTAACTATGGCTACACCTTC
TRBD1 TRBJ1-1 TRBV27 - CASSLSGVGGTGLYGTEAFF TGTGCCAGCAGTTTATCTGGTGTTGGGGGGACAGGGCTTTATGGCACTGAAGCTTTCTTT
TRBD1 TRBJ1-6 TRBV9 - CASSVSGTGVSPLHF TGTGCCAGCAGCGTTTCCGGGACAGGGGTGTCACCCCTCCACTTT
- TRBJ1-2 TRBV7-2 - CASSLVPDYGYTF TGTGCCAGCAGCTTAGTTCCAGACTATGGCTACACCTTC
TRBD1 TRBJ1-2 TRBV2 - CASREDRHNYGYTF TGTGCCAGCAGAGAGGACAGGCACAACTATGGCTACACCTTC
TRBD2 TRBJ2-7 TRBV5-6 - CASSYSGGSFYEQYF TGTGCCAGCAGTTATAGCGGGGGGTCTTTCTACGAGCAGTACTTC
- TRBJ1-2 TRBV28 - CASILGRALGYGYTF TGTGCCAGCATCCTCGGCAGGGCCTTGGGCTATGGCTACACCTTC
TRBD1 TRBJ2-7 TRBV4-1 - CASSRSAPGTGDNYEQYF TGCGCCAGCAGCCGATCCGCCCCCGGGACAGGTGACAACTACGAGCAGTACTTC
- TRBJ1-1 TRBV14 - CASRTRGNTEAFF TGTGCCAGCCGTACCCGCGGGAACACTGAAGCTTTCTTT
- TRBJ1-5 TRBV19 once CATCSRGGNQPQHF TGTGCCACCTGCTCCCGCGGGGGCAATCAGCCCCAGCATTTT
TRBD1 TRBJ2-7 TRBV5-1 - CASSSTGDREQYF TGCGCCAGCAGTTCCACAGGGGATCGCGAGCAGTACTTC
- TRBJ1-2 TRBV7-8 - CASSSWTVYGYTF TGTGCCAGCAGCTCTTGGACAGTCTATGGCTACACCTTC
TRBD1 TRBJ1-1 TRBV28 - CASTDRGVTEAFF TGTGCCAGCACCGACAGGGGGGTCACTGAAGCTTTCTTT
- TRBJ1-1 TRBV19 - CASRRQWMNTEAFF TGTGCCAGTAGAAGACAGTGGATGAACACTGAAGCTTTCTTT
- TRBJ1-1 TRBV5-5 - CASSSAGDPNAEAFF TGTGCCAGCAGCTCCGCAGGGGACCCGAACGCTGAAGCTTTCTTT
TRBD1 TRBJ2-1 TRBV10-3 - CAIRLGQGANEQFF TGTGCCATCAGATTGGGACAGGGGGCTAATGAGCAGTTCTTC
- TRBJ1-2 TRBV30 - CAWRYPGGGANYGYTF TGTGCCTGGAGATACCCCGGGGGGGGAGCTAACTATGGCTACACCTTC
- TRBJ2-1 TRBV5-1 - CASSLTAPSYNEQFF TGCGCCAGCAGCTTGACAGCCCCCTCCTACAATGAGCAGTTCTTC
TRBD2 TRBJ2-5 TRBV5-8 - CASSLELAGGQETQYF TGTGCCAGCAGCTTGGAATTAGCGGGGGGGCAAGAGACCCAGTACTTC
- TRBJ1-1 TRBV11-2 - CASSLMNTEAFF TGTGCCAGCAGCCTAATGAACACTGAAGCTTTCTTT
TRBD1 TRBJ2-1 TRBV27 - CASYRPGQGDNEQFF TGTGCCAGTTACCGACCGGGACAGGGTGACAATGAGCAGTTCTTC
- TRBJ1-1 TRBV29-1 - CSVDWGGNTEAFF TGCAGCGTTGACTGGGGAGGGAACACTGAAGCTTTCTTT